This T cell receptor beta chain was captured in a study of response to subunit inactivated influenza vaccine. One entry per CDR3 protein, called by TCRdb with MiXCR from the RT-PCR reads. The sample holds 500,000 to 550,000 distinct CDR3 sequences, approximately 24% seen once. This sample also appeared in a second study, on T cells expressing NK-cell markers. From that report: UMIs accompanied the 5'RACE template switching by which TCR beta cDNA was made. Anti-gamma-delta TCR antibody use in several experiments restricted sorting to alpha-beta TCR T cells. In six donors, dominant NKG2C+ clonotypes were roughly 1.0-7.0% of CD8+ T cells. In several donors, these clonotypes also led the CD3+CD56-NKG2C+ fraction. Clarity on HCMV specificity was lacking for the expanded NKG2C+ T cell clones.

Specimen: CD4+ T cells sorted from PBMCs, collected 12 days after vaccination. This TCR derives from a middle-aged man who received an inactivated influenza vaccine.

CDR3 sequence: CASSSAGGPYNSPLHF. The CDR3 bases are TGTGCCAGCAGCTCGGCAGGGGGCCCCTATAATTCACCCCTCCACTTT. This chain uses TRBV7-2 with TRBJ1-6, with 8 bases that match TRBD1. Trimming cost V 4 bases and J 2 bases; bases outside gene matches: 4. The germline gives CDR1 SGHTA, CDR2 FQGNSA. The CDR3 is 16 residues long.